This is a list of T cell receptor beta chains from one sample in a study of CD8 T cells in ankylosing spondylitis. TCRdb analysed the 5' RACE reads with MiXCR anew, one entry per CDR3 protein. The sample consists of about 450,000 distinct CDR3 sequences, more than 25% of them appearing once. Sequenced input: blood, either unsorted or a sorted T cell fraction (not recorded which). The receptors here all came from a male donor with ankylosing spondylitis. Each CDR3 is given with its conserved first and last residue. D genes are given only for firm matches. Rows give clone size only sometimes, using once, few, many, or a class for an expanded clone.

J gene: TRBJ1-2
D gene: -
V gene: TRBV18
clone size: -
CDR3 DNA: TGTGCCAGCTCGACCGGATTAGCTAACTATGGCTACACCTTC
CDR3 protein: CASSTGLANYGYTF

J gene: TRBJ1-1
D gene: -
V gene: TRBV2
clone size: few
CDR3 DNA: TGTGCCGGGACAATGCGGATGAACACTGAAGCTTTCTTT
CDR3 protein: CAGTMRMNTEAFF

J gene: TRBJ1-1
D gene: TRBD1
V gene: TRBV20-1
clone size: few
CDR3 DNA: TGCGGGGGACAGACAAACACTGAAGCTTTCTTT
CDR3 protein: CGGQTNTEAFF

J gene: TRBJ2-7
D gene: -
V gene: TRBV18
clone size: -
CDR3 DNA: TGTGCCAGCTCACCTGATCCCTACGAGCAGTACTTC
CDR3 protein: CASSPDPYEQYF

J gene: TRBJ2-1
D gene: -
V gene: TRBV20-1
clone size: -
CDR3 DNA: TGCAGTGCTAGAGATGGGGGAGACCCCTACAATGAGCAGTTCTTC
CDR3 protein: CSARDGGDPYNEQFF

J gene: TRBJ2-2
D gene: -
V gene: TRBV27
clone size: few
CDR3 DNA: TGTGCCAGCACCTCCCAGACTAGTGTTGACGGGGAGCTGTTTTTT
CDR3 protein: CASTSQTSVDGELFF

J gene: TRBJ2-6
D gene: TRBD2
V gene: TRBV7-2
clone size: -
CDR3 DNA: TGTGCCAGCAGCATACGGGGGGGCAGCCGCCTGGCCAACGTCCTGACTTTC
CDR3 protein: CASSIRGGSRLANVLTF

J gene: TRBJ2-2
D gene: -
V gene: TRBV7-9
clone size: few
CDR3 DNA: TGTGTCAGCAGCTTACTAGACTCCGGGGAGCTGTTTTTT
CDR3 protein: CVSSLLDSGELFF

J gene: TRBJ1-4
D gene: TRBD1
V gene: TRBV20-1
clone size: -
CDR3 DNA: TGCAGTGCTAGTGGGGCAGGGGGGTCTGGTAATGAAAAACTGTTTTTT
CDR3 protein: CSASGAGGSGNEKLFF

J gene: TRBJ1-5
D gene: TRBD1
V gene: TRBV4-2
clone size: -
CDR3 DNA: TGTGCCAGCAGCCCTTCACCAGCCGTTACCGGGACAGGGGCCGACTGGTTGAATCAGCCCCAGCATTTT
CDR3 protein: CASSPSPAVTGTGADWLNQPQHF

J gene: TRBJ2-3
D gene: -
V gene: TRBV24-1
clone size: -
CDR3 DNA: TGTGCCACCAGTGATAGCACAGATACGCAGTATTTT
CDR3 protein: CATSDSTDTQYF

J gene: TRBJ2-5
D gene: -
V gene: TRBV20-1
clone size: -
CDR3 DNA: TGCAGTGCTAGGTTTGGAGGCTACCAAGAGACCCAGTACTTC
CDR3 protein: CSARFGGYQETQYF

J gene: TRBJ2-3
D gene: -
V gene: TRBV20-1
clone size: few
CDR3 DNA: TGCAGTACCGTGACTAGCACAGATACGCAGTATTTT
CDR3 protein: CSTVTSTDTQYF

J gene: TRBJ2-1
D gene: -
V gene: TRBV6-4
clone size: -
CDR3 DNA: TGTGCCAGCAGCGCCGGCCTCAACAATGAGCAGTTCTTC
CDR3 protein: CASSAGLNNEQFF

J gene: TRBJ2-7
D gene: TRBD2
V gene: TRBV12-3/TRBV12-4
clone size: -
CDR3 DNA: TGTGCCAGCAGCCGTGATGAGGGACTAGCGGTATTTATGTCCTACGAGCAGTACTTC
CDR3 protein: CASSRDEGLAVFMSYEQYF

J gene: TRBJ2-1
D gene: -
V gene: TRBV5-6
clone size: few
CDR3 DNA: TGTGCCAGCAGCTTCGGGACTCCTTGGAGGGAGCAGTTCTTC
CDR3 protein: CASSFGTPWREQFF

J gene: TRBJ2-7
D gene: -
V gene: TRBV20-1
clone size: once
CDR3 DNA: TGCAGTGCTGTACCTTTGATGACAGAACACTACGAGCAGTACTTC
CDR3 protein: CSAVPLMTEHYEQYF

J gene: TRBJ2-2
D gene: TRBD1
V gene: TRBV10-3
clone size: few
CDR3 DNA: TGTGCCATCAGCCGAGGGGGCCCCGGGGAGCTGTTTTTT
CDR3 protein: CAISRGGPGELFF

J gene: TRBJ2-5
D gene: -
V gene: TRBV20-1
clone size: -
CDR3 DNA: TGCAGTGCGGCGGCTCGGGGAGTAGTCCAAGAGACCCAGTACTTC
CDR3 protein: CSAAARGVVQETQYF

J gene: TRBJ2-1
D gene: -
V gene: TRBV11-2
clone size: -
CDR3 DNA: TGTGCCAGCATCCCAACAGGTTTCTACAATGAGCAGTTCTTC
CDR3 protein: CASIPTGFYNEQFF

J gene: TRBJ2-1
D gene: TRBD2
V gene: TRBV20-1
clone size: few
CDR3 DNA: TGCAGTGCTCAAGCAGCGGGAGGCCCGAGCTCCTACAATGAGCAGTTCTTC
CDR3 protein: CSAQAAGGPSSYNEQFF

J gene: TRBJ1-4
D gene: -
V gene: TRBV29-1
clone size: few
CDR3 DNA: TGCAGCGTTGCCAGTGGGGAAAAACTGTTTTTT
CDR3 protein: CSVASGEKLFF

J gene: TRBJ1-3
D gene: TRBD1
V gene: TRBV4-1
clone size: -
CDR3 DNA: TGCGCCAGCAGCCAACCCGGACAGGGGGCTTTGGGAAACACCATATATTTT
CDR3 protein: CASSQPGQGALGNTIYF

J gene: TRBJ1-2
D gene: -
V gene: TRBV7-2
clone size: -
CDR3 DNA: TGTGCCAGCAGTCCCTTTTCGGAATATGGCTACACCTTC
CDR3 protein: CASSPFSEYGYTF